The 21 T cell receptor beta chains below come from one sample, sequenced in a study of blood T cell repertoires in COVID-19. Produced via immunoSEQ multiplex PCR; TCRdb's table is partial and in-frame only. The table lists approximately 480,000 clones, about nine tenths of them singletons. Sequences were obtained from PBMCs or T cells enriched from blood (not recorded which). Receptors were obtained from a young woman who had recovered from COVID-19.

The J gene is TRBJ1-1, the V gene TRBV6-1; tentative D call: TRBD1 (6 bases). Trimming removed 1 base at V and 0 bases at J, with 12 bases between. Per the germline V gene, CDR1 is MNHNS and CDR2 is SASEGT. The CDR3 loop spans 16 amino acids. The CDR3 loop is CASSEGVDRMNTEAFF. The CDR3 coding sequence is TGTGCCAGCAGTGAAGGGGTCGACAGGATGAACACTGAAGCTTTCTTT.

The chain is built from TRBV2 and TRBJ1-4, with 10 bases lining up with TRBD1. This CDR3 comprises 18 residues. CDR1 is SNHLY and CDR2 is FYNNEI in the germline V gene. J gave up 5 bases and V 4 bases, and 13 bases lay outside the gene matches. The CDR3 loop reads CASSVTGGEVLGNEKLFF. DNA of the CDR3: TGTGCCAGCAGTGTGACAGGGGGCGAGGTGTTGGGAAATGAAAAACTGTTTTTT.

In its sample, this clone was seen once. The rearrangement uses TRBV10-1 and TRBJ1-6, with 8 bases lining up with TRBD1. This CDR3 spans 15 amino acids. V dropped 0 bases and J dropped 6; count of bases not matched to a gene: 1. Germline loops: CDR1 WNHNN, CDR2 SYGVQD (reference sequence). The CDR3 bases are TGCGCCAGCAGTGAGTCTGGACAGGGTAATTCACCCCTCCACTTT. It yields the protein CASSESGQGNSPLHF.

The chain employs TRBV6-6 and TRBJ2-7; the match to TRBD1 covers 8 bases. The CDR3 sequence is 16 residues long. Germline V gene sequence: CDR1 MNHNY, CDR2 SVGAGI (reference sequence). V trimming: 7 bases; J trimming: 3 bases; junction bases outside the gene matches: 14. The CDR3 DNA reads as TGTGCCAGCACCAGGGGGCCCGAATTGACAGACTACGAGCAGTACTTC. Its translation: CASTRGPELTDYEQYF.

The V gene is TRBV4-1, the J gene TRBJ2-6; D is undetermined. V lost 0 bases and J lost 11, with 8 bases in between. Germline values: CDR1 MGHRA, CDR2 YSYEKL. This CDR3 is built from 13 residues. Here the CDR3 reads CASSQEPEDVLTF. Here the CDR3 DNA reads TGCGCCAGCAGCCAAGAGCCAGAGGACGTCCTGACTTTC.

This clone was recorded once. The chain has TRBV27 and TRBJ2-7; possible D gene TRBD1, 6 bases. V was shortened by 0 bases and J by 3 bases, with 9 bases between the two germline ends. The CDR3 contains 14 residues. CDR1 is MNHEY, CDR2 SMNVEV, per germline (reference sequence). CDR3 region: CASSLSEQGYEQYF. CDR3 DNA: TGTGCCAGCAGTTTATCCGAACAGGGCTACGAGCAGTACTTC.

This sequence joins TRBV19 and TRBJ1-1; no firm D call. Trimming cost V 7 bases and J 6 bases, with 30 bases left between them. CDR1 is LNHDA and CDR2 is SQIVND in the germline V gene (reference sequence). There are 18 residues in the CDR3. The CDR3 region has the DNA TGTGCCAGTACGTCGTCCAGACGCCTGTTTACGGAGACGGCTGAAGCTTTCTTT. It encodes CASTSSRRLFTETAEAFF.

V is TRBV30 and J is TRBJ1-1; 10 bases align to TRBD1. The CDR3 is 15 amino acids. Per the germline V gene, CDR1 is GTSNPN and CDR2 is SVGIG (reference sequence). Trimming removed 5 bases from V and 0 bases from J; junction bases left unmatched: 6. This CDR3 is CAWGGDRGLNTEAFF. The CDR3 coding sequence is TGTGCCTGGGGGGGGGACAGGGGATTGAACACTGAAGCTTTCTTT.

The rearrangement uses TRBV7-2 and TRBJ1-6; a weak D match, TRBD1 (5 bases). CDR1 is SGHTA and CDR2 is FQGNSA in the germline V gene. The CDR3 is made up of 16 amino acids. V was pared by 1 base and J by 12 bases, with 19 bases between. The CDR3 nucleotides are TGTGCCAGCAGCTTAGAGGGACCGTCCGGGAGTGGACCCCTCCACTTT. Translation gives CASSLEGPSGSGPLHF.

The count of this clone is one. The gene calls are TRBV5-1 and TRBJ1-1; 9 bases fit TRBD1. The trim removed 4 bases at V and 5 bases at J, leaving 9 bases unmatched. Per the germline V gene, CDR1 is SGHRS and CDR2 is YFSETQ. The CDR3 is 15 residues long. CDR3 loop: CASSDPTGGKTEAFF. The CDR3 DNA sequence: TGCGCCAGCAGCGATCCGACAGGGGGGAAGACTGAAGCTTTCTTT. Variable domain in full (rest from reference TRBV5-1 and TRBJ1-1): KAGVTQTPRYLIKTRGQQVTLSCSPISGHRSVSWYQQTPGQGLQFLFEYFSETQRNKGNFPGRFSGRQFSNSRSEMNVSTLELGDSALYLCASSDPTGGKTEAFFGQGTRLTVV.

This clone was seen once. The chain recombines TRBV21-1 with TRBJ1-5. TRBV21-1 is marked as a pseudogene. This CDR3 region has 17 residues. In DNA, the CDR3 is TGTGCCAGCAGCAAATGTCAGGACTCTCACCGGCCTCAGCCCCAGCATTTT. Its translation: CASSKCQDSHRPQPQHF.

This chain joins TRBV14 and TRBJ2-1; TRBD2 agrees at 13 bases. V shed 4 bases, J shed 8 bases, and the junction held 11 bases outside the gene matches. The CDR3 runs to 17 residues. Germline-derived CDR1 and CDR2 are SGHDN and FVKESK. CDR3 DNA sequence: TGTGCCAGCAGCCGTAACCTGTGGACTAGCGGGGGCGATGAGCAGTTCTTC. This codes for CASSRNLWTSGGDEQFF. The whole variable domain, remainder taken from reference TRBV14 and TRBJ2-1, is EAGVTQFPSHSVIEKGQTVTLRCDPISGHDNLYWYRRVMGKEIKFLLHFVKESKQDESGMPNNRFLAERTGGTYSTLKVQPAELEDSGVYFCASSRNLWTSGGDEQFFGPGTRLTVL.

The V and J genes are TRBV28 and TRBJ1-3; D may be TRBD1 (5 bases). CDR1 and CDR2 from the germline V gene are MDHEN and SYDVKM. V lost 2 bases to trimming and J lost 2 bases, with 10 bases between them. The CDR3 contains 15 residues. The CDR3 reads CASSLLTGAGNTIYF. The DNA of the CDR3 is TGTGCCAGCAGTTTACTAACGGGGGCTGGAAACACCATATATTTT.

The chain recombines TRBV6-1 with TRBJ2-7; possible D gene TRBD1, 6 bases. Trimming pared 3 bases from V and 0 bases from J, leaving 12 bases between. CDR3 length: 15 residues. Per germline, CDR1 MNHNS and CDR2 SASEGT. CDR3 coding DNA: TGTGCCAGCAGTGATTCCGGGACATCCTCCTACGAGCAGTACTTC. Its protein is CASSDSGTSSYEQYF.

In DNA, the CDR3 is TGCAGCGTTGAAGATCGAGCAGGGAAGGGCTACACCTTC. Protein sequence: CSVEDRAGKGYTF. The chain combines TRBV29-1 with TRBJ1-2, with TRBD1 as a possible D gene (5 bases). From germline, CDR1 is SQVTM and CDR2 ANQGSEA. CDR3 length: 13 amino acids. Trimming removed 0 bases at V and 8 bases at J, with 13 bases between.

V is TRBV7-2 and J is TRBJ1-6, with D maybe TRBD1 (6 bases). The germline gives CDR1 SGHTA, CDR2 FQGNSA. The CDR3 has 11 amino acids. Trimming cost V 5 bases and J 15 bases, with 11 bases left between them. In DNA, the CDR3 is TGTGCCAGCAGCCTCCAGGGACACCTCCACTTT. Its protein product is CASSLQGHLHF.

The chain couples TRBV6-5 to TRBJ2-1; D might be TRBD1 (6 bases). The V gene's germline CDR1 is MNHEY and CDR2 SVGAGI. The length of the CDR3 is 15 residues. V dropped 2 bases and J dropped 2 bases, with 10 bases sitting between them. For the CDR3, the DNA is TGTGCCAGCAGTTACCAGGGGTCTACCTACAATGAGCAGTTCTTC. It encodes CASSYQGSTYNEQFF.

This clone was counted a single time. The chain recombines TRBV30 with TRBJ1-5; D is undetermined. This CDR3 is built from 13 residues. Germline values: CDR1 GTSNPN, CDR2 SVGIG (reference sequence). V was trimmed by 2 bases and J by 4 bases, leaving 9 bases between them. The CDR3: CAWSRGKNQPQHF. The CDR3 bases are TGTGCCTGGAGTCGGGGAAAAAATCAGCCCCAGCATTTT.

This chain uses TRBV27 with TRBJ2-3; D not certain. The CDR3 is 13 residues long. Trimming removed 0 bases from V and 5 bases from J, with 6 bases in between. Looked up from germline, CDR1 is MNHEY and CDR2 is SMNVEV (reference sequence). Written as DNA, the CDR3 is TGTGCCAGCAGTTTATCCCTAGGAGATACGCAGTATTTT. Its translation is CASSLSLGDTQYF.

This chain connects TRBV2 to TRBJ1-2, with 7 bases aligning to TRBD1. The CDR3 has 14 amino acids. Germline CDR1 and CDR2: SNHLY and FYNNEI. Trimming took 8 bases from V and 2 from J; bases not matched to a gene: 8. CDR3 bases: TGTGCCAGCTCCCGCGGGACAGAAAACTATGGCTACACCTTC. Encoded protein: CASSRGTENYGYTF. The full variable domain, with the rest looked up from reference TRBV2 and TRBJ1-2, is EPEVTQTPSHQVTQMGQEVILRCVPISNHLYFYWYRQILGQKVEFLVSFYNNEISEKSEIFDDQFSVERPDGSNFTLKIRSTKLEDSAMYFCASSRGTENYGYTFGSGTRLTVV.

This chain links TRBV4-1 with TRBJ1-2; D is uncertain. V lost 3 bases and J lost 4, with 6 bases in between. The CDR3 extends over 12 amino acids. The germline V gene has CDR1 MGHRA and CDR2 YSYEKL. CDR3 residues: CASSQEPYGYTF. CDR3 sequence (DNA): TGCGCCAGCAGCCAGGAGCCCTATGGCTACACCTTC.